Each of the 3 T cell receptor beta chains below was sequenced from the same sample in a study of T cells in Graves' hyperthyroidism and ophthalmopathy. RNA transcripts yielded amplified TCR beta CDR3 regions. First-round RT-PCR of the TCR CDR3 relied on the HTBI primer set. TCRdb re-derived calls from the multiplex PCR reads in MiXCR, one entry per CDR3 protein. This table holds roughly 24,000 distinct CDR3 sequences, nearly 45% found once. Sequencing was done on a sample of blood. Receptor source: a woman younger than 45 with Graves' hyperthyroidism.

Comment on this clonotype: This may stem from a read error, because a much larger clone lies one nucleotide away. The rearrangement joins TRBV27 to TRBJ2-2, with D possibly being TRBD2 (5 bases). The V end lost 2 bases, the J end lost 3 bases, and 10 bases lay between the germline ends. The CDR3 length is 15 residues. CDR1 is MNHEY, CDR2 SMNVEV, per germline (reference sequence). The CDR3 nucleotides read TGTGCCAGCAGTTTACGGGGTAGTGACACCGGGGAGCTGTTTTTT. The encoded protein is CASSLRGSDTGELFF.

This clonotype is medium-sized in the sample. The J gene is TRBJ2-2, the V gene TRBV10-1; D gene unclear. The germline V gene has CDR1 WNHNN and CDR2 SYGVQD (reference sequence). The CDR3 totals 13 residues. Between the trimmed V and J ends, which lost 7 bases and 1 base, there was a span of 7 bases. Here the CDR3 reads CASMDQNTGELFF. As DNA, the CDR3 is TGCGCCAGCATGGACCAGAACACCGGGGAGCTGTTTTTT.

This clonotype was recorded at least ten times. This chain uses TRBV5-6 with TRBJ2-2; 8 bases agree with TRBD1. Trimming cost V 4 bases and J 1 base; bases outside gene matches: 6. The CDR3 consists of 16 residues. Germline loops: CDR1 SGHDT, CDR2 YYEEEE. The DNA of the CDR3 is TGTGCCAGCAGCCAAAGGACAGGGATGAACACCGGGGAGCTGTTTTTT. This sequence encodes CASSQRTGMNTGELFF.